These T cell receptor beta chains were read from a single sample in a study of T cell responses to AZD1222 COVID-19 vaccine. The table came from immunoSEQ multiplex PCR; TCRdb's copy has only in-frame clones and leaves some out. The data contain just under 35,000 clones, 70% to 90% of them singletons. The starting material was peripheral blood, obtained 28 days after the second AZD1222 dose. Source of these receptors: an adult who received the AZD1222 COVID-19 vaccine. The CDR3 runs from the conserved cysteine through the conserved F or W. D genes are given only for firm matches. Clone sizes are given selectively: once, few, many, or a class where the clone is expanded.

cdr3_aa: CSASEADTQYF; cdr3_nt: TGCAGTGCTAGCGAGGCAGATACGCAGTATTTT; d_call: -; clone_size: -; v_call: TRBV20-1; j_call: TRBJ2-3
cdr3_aa: CASSYSQGLNTEAFF; cdr3_nt: TGTGCCAGCAGTTACTCTCAGGGGTTGAACACTGAAGCTTTCTTT; d_call: -; clone_size: few; v_call: TRBV6-5; j_call: TRBJ1-1
cdr3_aa: CASSLGGNTGELFF; cdr3_nt: TGCGCCAGCAGCTTGGGGGGAAACACCGGGGAGCTGTTTTTT; d_call: -; clone_size: -; v_call: TRBV5-1; j_call: TRBJ2-2
cdr3_aa: CASSIGTSRDTQYF; cdr3_nt: TGTGCCAGCAGCATAGGGACTAGCCGAGATACGCAGTATTTT; d_call: TRBD2; clone_size: -; v_call: TRBV5-6; j_call: TRBJ2-3
cdr3_aa: CAWSAGTPSGYGYTF; cdr3_nt: TGTGCCTGGAGTGCAGGGACTCCGTCCGGCTATGGCTACACCTTC; d_call: -; clone_size: once; v_call: TRBV30; j_call: TRBJ1-2
cdr3_aa: CASSFTGGDGYTF; cdr3_nt: TGCGCCAGCAGCTTTACAGGGGGCGATGGCTACACCTTC; d_call: TRBD1; clone_size: -; v_call: TRBV5-1; j_call: TRBJ1-2
cdr3_aa: CASSPGASGSGEQFF; cdr3_nt: TGTGCCAGCAGTCCGGGGGCTAGCGGGAGTGGCGAGCAGTTCTTC; d_call: TRBD2; clone_size: -; v_call: TRBV2; j_call: TRBJ2-1
cdr3_aa: CSGIRGDEQYF; cdr3_nt: TGCAGCGGTATCAGGGGCGACGAGCAGTACTTC; d_call: -; clone_size: -; v_call: TRBV29-1; j_call: TRBJ2-7
cdr3_aa: CASSYDGQVSSYEQYF; cdr3_nt: TGTGCCAGCAGTTACGACGGACAGGTTAGCTCCTACGAGCAGTACTTC; d_call: TRBD1; clone_size: -; v_call: TRBV6-6; j_call: TRBJ2-7
cdr3_aa: CASSVVETGGTQYF; cdr3_nt: TGTGCCAGCAGCGTAGTGGAAACGGGGGGTACGCAGTATTTT; d_call: TRBD2; clone_size: -; v_call: TRBV9; j_call: TRBJ2-3
cdr3_aa: CASSQYSSNYGYTF; cdr3_nt: TGTGCCAGCAGTCAGTACAGCTCTAACTATGGCTACACCTTC; d_call: -; clone_size: -; v_call: TRBV27; j_call: TRBJ1-2
cdr3_aa: CSVLRTSNTGELFF; cdr3_nt: TGCAGCGTCCTCAGGACCTCGAACACCGGGGAGCTGTTTTTT; d_call: -; clone_size: -; v_call: TRBV29-1; j_call: TRBJ2-2
cdr3_aa: CASSLVGRIIGEQYF; cdr3_nt: TGTGCCAGCAGCTTGGTAGGCAGGATAATAGGCGAGCAGTACTTC; d_call: -; clone_size: -; v_call: TRBV5-5; j_call: TRBJ2-7
cdr3_aa: CASSPGITEAFF; cdr3_nt: TGTGCCAGCAGTCCAGGGATCACTGAAGCTTTCTTT; d_call: -; clone_size: -; v_call: TRBV28; j_call: TRBJ1-1
cdr3_aa: CASSPQRTGGYSNQPQHF; cdr3_nt: TGTGCCAGCAGTCCCCAACGGACAGGGGGTTATAGCAATCAGCCCCAGCATTTT; d_call: TRBD1; clone_size: -; v_call: TRBV28; j_call: TRBJ1-5
cdr3_aa: CASSLQGAAGELFF; cdr3_nt: TGTGCCAGCAGCTTACAGGGGGCGGCCGGGGAGCTGTTTTTT; d_call: TRBD1; clone_size: -; v_call: TRBV7-6; j_call: TRBJ2-2
cdr3_aa: CASSLVGHGNTIYF; cdr3_nt: TGTGCCAGCAGCTTAGTAGGGCACGGAAACACCATATATTTT; d_call: -; clone_size: -; v_call: TRBV7-2; j_call: TRBJ1-3
cdr3_aa: CASSVVGNSYNSPLHF; cdr3_nt: TGTGCCAGCAGCGTTGTCGGAAACTCCTATAATTCACCCCTCCACTTT; d_call: -; clone_size: -; v_call: TRBV9; j_call: TRBJ1-6
cdr3_aa: CASNPTRASPYEQYF; cdr3_nt: TGTGCCAGTAACCCCACGAGGGCCAGCCCCTACGAGCAGTACTTC; d_call: -; clone_size: -; v_call: TRBV19; j_call: TRBJ2-7
cdr3_aa: CASSHRDITDTQYF; cdr3_nt: TGTGCCAGCAGCCACCGGGACATCACAGATACGCAGTATTTT; d_call: -; clone_size: -; v_call: TRBV3-1/TRBV3-2; j_call: TRBJ2-3
cdr3_aa: CASSPRRETQYF; cdr3_nt: TGTGCCAGCAGCCCACGCAGAGAGACCCAGTACTTC; d_call: -; clone_size: -; v_call: TRBV5-8; j_call: TRBJ2-5
cdr3_aa: CASSEFGGPAKNIQYF; cdr3_nt: TGTGCCAGCAGTGAATTCGGGGGGCCGGCCAAAAACATTCAGTACTTC; d_call: -; clone_size: -; v_call: TRBV2; j_call: TRBJ2-4
cdr3_aa: CATKPRMGRAYSDTQYF; cdr3_nt: TGTGCCACCAAACCCCGCATGGGGAGGGCCTATTCAGATACGCAGTATTTT; d_call: TRBD2; clone_size: few; v_call: TRBV15; j_call: TRBJ2-3
cdr3_aa: CASSLGGASTDTQYF; cdr3_nt: TGTGCCAGCAGCTTAGGGGGGGCTAGCACAGATACGCAGTATTTT; d_call: -; clone_size: -; v_call: TRBV7-9; j_call: TRBJ2-3
cdr3_aa: CAWSVHETDRAFF; cdr3_nt: TGTGCCTGGAGTGTACACGAGACAGATCGGGCTTTCTTT; d_call: -; clone_size: -; v_call: TRBV30; j_call: TRBJ1-1
cdr3_aa: CASSLHPGAAYEQYF; cdr3_nt: TGCGCCAGCAGCCTACATCCGGGCGCCGCCTACGAGCAGTACTTC; d_call: -; clone_size: -; v_call: TRBV5-1; j_call: TRBJ2-7
cdr3_aa: CASSTHRGPYEQYF; cdr3_nt: TGTGCCAGCAGCACGCACAGGGGGCCCTACGAGCAGTACTTC; d_call: TRBD1; clone_size: -; v_call: TRBV5-8; j_call: TRBJ2-7
cdr3_aa: CASSLEVTEYNEQFF; cdr3_nt: TGTGCCAGCAGCTTAGAGGTGACGGAGTACAATGAGCAGTTCTTC; d_call: -; clone_size: -; v_call: TRBV7-2; j_call: TRBJ2-1
cdr3_aa: CASSLGQADTGELFF; cdr3_nt: TGCGCCAGCAGCTTGGGGCAGGCTGACACCGGGGAGCTGTTTTTT; d_call: -; clone_size: -; v_call: TRBV5-1; j_call: TRBJ2-2
cdr3_aa: CSAREEGQYF; cdr3_nt: TGCAGTGCTAGAGAGGAAGGGCAGTACTTC; d_call: -; clone_size: -; v_call: TRBV20-1; j_call: TRBJ2-7
cdr3_aa: CSVGSPRGQGNRNEQFF; cdr3_nt: TGCAGCGTTGGCTCCCCCAGGGGGCAGGGCAATCGCAATGAGCAGTTCTTC; d_call: TRBD1; clone_size: -; v_call: TRBV29-1; j_call: TRBJ2-1
cdr3_aa: CASRGQYNEKLFF; cdr3_nt: TGTGCCAGCAGGGGCCAGTATAATGAAAAACTGTTTTTT; d_call: -; clone_size: -; v_call: TRBV6-6; j_call: TRBJ1-4
cdr3_aa: CASSEVGGGPYEQYF; cdr3_nt: TGTGCCAGCAGTGAAGTCGGGGGGGGTCCCTACGAGCAGTACTTC; d_call: TRBD2; clone_size: -; v_call: TRBV6-1; j_call: TRBJ2-7
cdr3_aa: CATTPDRAFPGNTIYF; cdr3_nt: TGTGCCACAACCCCTGACAGGGCTTTTCCTGGAAACACCATATATTTT; d_call: TRBD1; clone_size: -; v_call: TRBV19; j_call: TRBJ1-3
cdr3_aa: CASGGRGLVTQYF; cdr3_nt: TGTGCCAGCGGGGGTCGTGGGCTTGTGACCCAGTACTTC; d_call: -; clone_size: -; v_call: TRBV7-8; j_call: TRBJ2-5
cdr3_aa: CASRTVDTLAFF; cdr3_nt: TGTGCCAGCCGCACCGTGGACACCCTAGCTTTCTTT; d_call: -; clone_size: -; v_call: TRBV21-1; j_call: TRBJ1-1
cdr3_aa: CASSSDGYEQYF; cdr3_nt: TGTGCCAGCAGTTCGGACGGCTACGAGCAGTACTTC; d_call: -; clone_size: -; v_call: TRBV6-5; j_call: TRBJ2-7
cdr3_aa: CASSPGALQDTQYF; cdr3_nt: TGTGCCAGCAGCCCGGGGGCCTTACAAGATACGCAGTATTTT; d_call: -; clone_size: -; v_call: TRBV7-9; j_call: TRBJ2-3
cdr3_aa: CASSTAGDPSNEQYF; cdr3_nt: TGTGCCAGCAGCACCGCCGGGGACCCCTCCAACGAGCAGTACTTC; d_call: -; clone_size: once; v_call: TRBV7-9; j_call: TRBJ2-7
cdr3_aa: CASSQGGVYNEQFF; cdr3_nt: TGTGCCAGCAGCCAAGGGGGGGTATACAATGAGCAGTTCTTC; d_call: -; clone_size: -; v_call: TRBV14; j_call: TRBJ2-1
cdr3_aa: CASSETSYLGGEQFF; cdr3_nt: TGTGCCAGCAGTGAGACTAGTTACTTAGGAGGTGAGCAGTTCTTC; d_call: -; clone_size: -; v_call: TRBV28; j_call: TRBJ2-1
cdr3_aa: CASSILRLQGEGNQPQHF; cdr3_nt: TGTGCCAGTAGTATTCTCCGCCTCCAGGGAGAAGGCAATCAGCCCCAGCATTTT; d_call: -; clone_size: once; v_call: TRBV19; j_call: TRBJ1-5
cdr3_aa: CASSPGTSGSNEQFF; cdr3_nt: TGTGCCAGCAGCCCCGGGACTAGCGGGAGTAATGAGCAGTTCTTC; d_call: TRBD2; clone_size: few; v_call: TRBV7-9; j_call: TRBJ2-1
cdr3_aa: CASSPQGTTIYF; cdr3_nt: TGTGCCAGCAGCCCACAGGGGACCACCATATATTTT; d_call: TRBD1; clone_size: -; v_call: TRBV7-2; j_call: TRBJ1-3
cdr3_aa: CASRSGTGSSGYTF; cdr3_nt: TGTGCCAGCAGATCCGGGACAGGGTCCTCTGGCTACACCTTC; d_call: TRBD1; clone_size: -; v_call: TRBV7-9; j_call: TRBJ1-2
cdr3_aa: CASSIGRSNTEAFF; cdr3_nt: TGTGCCAGCAGCATAGGACGGAGCAACACTGAAGCTTTCTTT; d_call: -; clone_size: -; v_call: TRBV11-2; j_call: TRBJ1-1
cdr3_aa: CASRQTGGDSPLHF; cdr3_nt: TGCGCCAGCCGCCAAACAGGGGGTGATTCACCCCTCCACTTT; d_call: TRBD1; clone_size: -; v_call: TRBV5-1; j_call: TRBJ1-6
cdr3_aa: CASSVQDRGRYTF; cdr3_nt: TGTGCCAGCAGTGTCCAGGACAGGGGGCGTTACACCTTC; d_call: TRBD1; clone_size: -; v_call: TRBV2; j_call: TRBJ1-2
cdr3_aa: CAITTSGGATDTQYF; cdr3_nt: TGTGCCATAACGACTAGCGGGGGGGCTACAGATACGCAGTATTTT; d_call: TRBD2; clone_size: once; v_call: TRBV10-3; j_call: TRBJ2-3
cdr3_aa: CASSRGSRAGQETQYF; cdr3_nt: TGCGCCAGCAGCCGGGGCAGTAGAGCGGGTCAAGAGACCCAGTACTTC; d_call: -; clone_size: -; v_call: TRBV5-1; j_call: TRBJ2-5
cdr3_aa: CASSEASGAVDTQYF; cdr3_nt: TGTGCCAGCAGTGAAGCATCGGGGGCCGTAGATACGCAGTATTTT; d_call: -; clone_size: -; v_call: TRBV6-1; j_call: TRBJ2-3
cdr3_aa: CASSNGGAGETQYF; cdr3_nt: TGTGCCAGCAGCAACGGGGGGGCTGGAGAGACCCAGTACTTC; d_call: TRBD2; clone_size: -; v_call: TRBV3-1/TRBV3-2; j_call: TRBJ2-5
cdr3_aa: CASGPTGQYEQYF; cdr3_nt: TGTGCCAGCGGCCCGACAGGGCAGTACGAGCAGTACTTC; d_call: TRBD1; clone_size: -; v_call: TRBV3-1/TRBV3-2; j_call: TRBJ2-7
cdr3_aa: CASSLMLDLDEQFF; cdr3_nt: TGTGCCAGCAGTTTAATGCTCGACCTCGATGAGCAGTTCTTC; d_call: -; clone_size: -; v_call: TRBV28; j_call: TRBJ2-1
cdr3_aa: CASSPRGYAFF; cdr3_nt: TGTGCCAGCAGCCCCAGGGGCTACGCTTTCTTT; d_call: -; clone_size: -; v_call: TRBV6-6; j_call: TRBJ1-1